This T cell receptor beta chain was documented in a study of blood T cell repertoires in COVID-19 (dated by TCRdb to about 2020). The study in broad terms: Samples from collaborators originated in the United States, Italy and Spain and spanned both the acute and convalescent phases of COVID-19. Where available, HLA class I and class II types were taken from metadata supplied by the sample provider and were not determined by assay-based typing. The material from the prospective study consisted of cDNA or gDNA derived from T cells, B-cell-depleted T cells, or PBMCs. The repertoires were released in a freely available public database meant as a resource for research on the immune response to SARS-CoV-2. The dataset comprised deeply sampled blood TCRbeta repertoires from subjects exposed to, actively infected with, or recovered from COVID-19. Samples came from the ongoing ImmuneRACE study (first 160 participants) plus 1,254 subjects from 6 global collaborators. Sample metadata almost always included a de-identified subject ID, COVID-19 status, age in years and sex.

To note about this clone: The target of this receptor is not known. Base quality data are lacking; no much larger clone is found one base away.

TCRbeta CDR3 regions were amplified from genomic DNA by means of the immunoSEQ Assay, a bias-controlled multiplex PCR. In the authors' own workflow: Within the assay, amplification of reference gene primers was used to estimate how many nucleated cells each sample contained. To quantify the absolute abundance of each unique TCRbeta CDR3 rearrangement, sequence reads were collapsed and filtered. Productive Simpson clonality was computed per sample as the square root of Simpson's diversity index over productive rearrangements. TCRdb stores this immuneACCESS table with in-frame sequences only. Part of the clones is absent; in the studies checked, under half of the shortfall reflects unresolved V genes, and no reason is known for the rest. V, J and clone size are those of that table, while D and trimming were read from the DNA. This sample has fewer than 60,000 clones in its table, and about 80% of those were observed once. The biggest ten clones account for under 30% of the sample.

The collaborating institutions used their own protocols to collect whole blood in K2EDTA tubes. For TCRbeta analysis, collaborator samples were shipped as frozen whole blood, as isolated PBMCs, or as DNA extracted from either sample type. Reading from cysteine to phenylalanine, the CDR3 counts 14 amino acids. Left in the record is the CDR3 DNA by itself, 42 bases read in frame from the first base. CDR1 SNHLY and CDR2 FYNNEI are derived from the germline V gene. Trimming costs V 7 bases and J 0 bases, and their ends lie 13 bases apart. Broad study findings and their caveats: The amount of clinical and demographic metadata varied by source and participant and was provided uncurated.

This clonotype was sampled from a man between 65 and 79 years old with acute or convalescent COVID-19. The material sequenced was peripheral blood. The V gene is TRBV2 and the J gene is TRBJ2-7; 5 matching bases give a weak D call of TRBD2. The CDR3 has the sequence CASKEGSYSYEQYF. The nucleotide sequence reads TGTGCCAGCAAAGAGGGTTCATACTCCTACGAGCAGTACTTC.